The clone carrying this T cell receptor (beta chain) has just a few counts. Germline V lookup: CDR1 DFQATT, CDR2 SNEGSKA (reference sequence). The ends were cut back, 6 bases at V and 3 bases at J, with 19 bases in the middle. The CDR3 runs to 15 residues. The study left out patients who had uncontrolled infection, other autoimmune disease, pregnancy or lactation. This entry comes from a study of T cells in Graves' hyperthyroidism and ophthalmopathy. Template material for amplifying TCR beta CDR3 regions consisted of RNA transcripts. Initially, a first-round RT-PCR of the TCR CDR3 employed the HTBI primer set. TCRdb re-analysed the multiplex PCR reads in MiXCR, keeping a single row per CDR3 protein. Counted here are 550,000 to 600,000 distinct CDR3 sequences, 16% occurring once; the ten biggest clones make up around a sixth.

Sequenced material: blood. This receptor was obtained from a woman between 18 and 29 years old with Graves' hyperthyroidism. The chain joins TRBV20-1 to TRBJ2-3; TRBD1 or TRBD2 may be the D gene (6 bases each). The CDR3 reads CSAGSGGGLTDTQYF. CDR3 nucleotide sequence: TGCAGTGCCGGCTCCGGAGGGGGATTAACAGATACGCAGTATTTT.